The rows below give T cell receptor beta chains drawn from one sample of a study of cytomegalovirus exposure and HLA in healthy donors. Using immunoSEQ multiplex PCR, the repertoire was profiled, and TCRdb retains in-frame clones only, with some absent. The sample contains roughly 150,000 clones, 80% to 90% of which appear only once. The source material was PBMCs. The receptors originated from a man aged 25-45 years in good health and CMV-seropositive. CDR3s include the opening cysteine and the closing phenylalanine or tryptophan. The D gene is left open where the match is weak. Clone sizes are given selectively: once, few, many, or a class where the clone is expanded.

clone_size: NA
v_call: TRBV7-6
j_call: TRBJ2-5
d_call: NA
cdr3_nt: TGTGCCAGCAGCTTAGTCCGGAGCCAAGAGACCCAGTACTTC
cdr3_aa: CASSLVRSQETQYF

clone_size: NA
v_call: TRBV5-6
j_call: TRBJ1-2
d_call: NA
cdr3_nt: TGTGCCAGCAGCATTCCGGGAGCATATGGCTACACCTTC
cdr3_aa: CASSIPGAYGYTF

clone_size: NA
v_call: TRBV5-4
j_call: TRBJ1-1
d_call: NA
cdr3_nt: TGTGCCAGCAGCTTGAACAGAGTCATGAACACTGAAGCTTTCTTT
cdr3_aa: CASSLNRVMNTEAFF

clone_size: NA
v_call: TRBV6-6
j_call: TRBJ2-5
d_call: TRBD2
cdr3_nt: TGTGCCAGCAGTTACGGGGGGGAGCAAGAGACCCAGTACTTC
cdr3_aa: CASSYGGEQETQYF

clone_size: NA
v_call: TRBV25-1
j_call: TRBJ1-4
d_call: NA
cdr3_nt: TGTGCCAGGGAGGGCCCGAACACTAATGAAAAACTGTTTTTT
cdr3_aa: CAREGPNTNEKLFF

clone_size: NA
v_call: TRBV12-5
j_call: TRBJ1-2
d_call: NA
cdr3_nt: TGTGCTAGTGGCCTAGAAACAGGGTCGTCGAATGGCTACACCTTC
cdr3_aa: CASGLETGSSNGYTF

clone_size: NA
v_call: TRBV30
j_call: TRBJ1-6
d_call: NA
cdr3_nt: TGTGCCTGGAGCGAGACATTTCCCCGTAATTCACCCCTCCACTTT
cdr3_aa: CAWSETFPRNSPLHF

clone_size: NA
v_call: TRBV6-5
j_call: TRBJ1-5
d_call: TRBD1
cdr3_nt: TGTGCCAGCACCTCAGGGGGAGGCAATCAGCCCCAGCATTTT
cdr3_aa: CASTSGGGNQPQHF

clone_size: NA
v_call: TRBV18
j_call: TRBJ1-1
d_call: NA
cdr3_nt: TGTGCCAGCTCACCGGGGGGGTTGGCCACTGAAGCTTTCTTT
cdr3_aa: CASSPGGLATEAFF

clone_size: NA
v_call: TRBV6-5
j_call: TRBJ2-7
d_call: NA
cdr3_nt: TGTGCCAGCAGTTACTCTGCCGGACACACCTCCTACGAGCAGTACTTC
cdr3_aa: CASSYSAGHTSYEQYF

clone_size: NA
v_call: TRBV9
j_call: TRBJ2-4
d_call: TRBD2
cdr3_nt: TGTGCCAGCAGCGTAGCTCCAGGGACTAGTGTTAACATTCAGTACTTC
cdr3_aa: CASSVAPGTSVNIQYF

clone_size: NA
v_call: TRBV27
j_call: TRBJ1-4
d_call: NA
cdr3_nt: TGCGCCAGCAGCCTTCGTTATGCAACTAATGAAAAACTGTTTTTT
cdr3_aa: CASSLRYATNEKLFF

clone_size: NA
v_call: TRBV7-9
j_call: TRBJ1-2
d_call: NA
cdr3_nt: TGTGCCAGCAGCCAAGGGAGCAGCTATGGCTACACCTTC
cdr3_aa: CASSQGSSYGYTF

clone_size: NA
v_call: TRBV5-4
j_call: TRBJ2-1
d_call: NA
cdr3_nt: TGTGCCAGCAGCTTTGGGGGGAGTGTGGATGAGCAGTTCTTC
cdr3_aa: CASSFGGSVDEQFF

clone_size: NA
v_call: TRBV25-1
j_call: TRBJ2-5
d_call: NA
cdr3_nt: TGTGCCAGCAGTCGACTAGGGCAAGAGACCCAGTACTTC
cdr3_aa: CASSRLGQETQYF

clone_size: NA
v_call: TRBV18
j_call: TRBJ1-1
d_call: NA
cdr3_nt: TGTGCCAGCTCAGCAGGGGTTCTTACTGAAGCTTTCTTT
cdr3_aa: CASSAGVLTEAFF

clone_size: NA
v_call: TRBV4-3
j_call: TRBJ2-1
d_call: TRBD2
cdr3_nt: TGCGCCAGCAGCCGCACCACTAGCGGGGCTTATAATGAGCAGTTCTTC
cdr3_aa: CASSRTTSGAYNEQFF

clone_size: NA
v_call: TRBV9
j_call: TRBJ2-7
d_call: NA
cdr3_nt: TGTGCCAGCAGCGTATCCGGTGGGCAGGCCGGCGAGCAGTACTTC
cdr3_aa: CASSVSGGQAGEQYF

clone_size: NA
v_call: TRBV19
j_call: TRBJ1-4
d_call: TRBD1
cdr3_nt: TGTGCCAGTAGCCCCAGGGGGGTGGCAACTAATGAAAAACTGTTTTTT
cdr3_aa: CASSPRGVATNEKLFF

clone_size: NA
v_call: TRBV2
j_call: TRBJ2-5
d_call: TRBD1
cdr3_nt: TGTGCCAGCAGTCGGGACAGGGGGCAAGAGACCCAGTACTTC
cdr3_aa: CASSRDRGQETQYF

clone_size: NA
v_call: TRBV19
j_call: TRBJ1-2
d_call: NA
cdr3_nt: TGTGCCAGTAGTCACCAGGTCCTGCACTATGGCTACACCTTC
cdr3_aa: CASSHQVLHYGYTF

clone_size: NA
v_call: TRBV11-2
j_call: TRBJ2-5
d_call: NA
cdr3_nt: TGTGCCAGCGGCCCTCGGAGGGGTGAGACCCAGTACTTC
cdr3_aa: CASGPRRGETQYF

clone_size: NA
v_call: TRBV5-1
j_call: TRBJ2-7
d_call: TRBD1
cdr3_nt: TGCGCCAGCAAGAGGTCGGGCCTTGGGACAGGGGCCGAGCAGTACTTC
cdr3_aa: CASKRSGLGTGAEQYF

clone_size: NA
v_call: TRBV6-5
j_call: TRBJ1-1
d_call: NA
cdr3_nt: TGTGCCAGCAGTTACTCTGCCAGGTTGAACACTGAAGCTTTCTTT
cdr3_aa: CASSYSARLNTEAFF

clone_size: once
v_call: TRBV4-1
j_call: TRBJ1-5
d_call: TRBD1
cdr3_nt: TGCGCCAGCAGCGAAGGGTTGGAACAGGGGGCACCAAGCGTAGTTCGGCCCCAGCCCCAGCATTTT
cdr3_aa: CASSEGLEQGAPSVVRPQPQHF

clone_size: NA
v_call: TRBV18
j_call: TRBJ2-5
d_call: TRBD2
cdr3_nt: TGTGCCAGCTCACCGGGAGCGGGGGGTTACCAAGAGACCCAGTACTTC
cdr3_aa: CASSPGAGGYQETQYF

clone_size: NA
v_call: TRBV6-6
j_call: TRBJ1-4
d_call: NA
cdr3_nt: TGTGCCAGCAGTTACGCGGCGCGTAAACTGTTTTTT
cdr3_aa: CASSYAARKLFF

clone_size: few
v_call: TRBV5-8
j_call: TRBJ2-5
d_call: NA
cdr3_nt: TGTGCCAGCAGCTTTAGTAACGGGTTCTACCAAGAGACCCAGTACTTC
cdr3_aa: CASSFSNGFYQETQYF

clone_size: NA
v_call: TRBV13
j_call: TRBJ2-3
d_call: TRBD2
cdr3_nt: TGTGCCAGCAGCTTACGGGAGGCAGATACGCAGTATTTT
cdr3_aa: CASSLREADTQYF

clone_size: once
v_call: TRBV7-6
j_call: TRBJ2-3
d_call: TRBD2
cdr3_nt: TGTGCCAGCAGCCATGCATTGGGACTAGCAGCGGATACGCAGTATTTT
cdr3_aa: CASSHALGLAADTQYF

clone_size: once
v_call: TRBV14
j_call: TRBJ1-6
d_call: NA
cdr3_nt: TGTGCCAGCAGCCAAGTTCCGGGGATGCGTTCACCCCTCCACTTT
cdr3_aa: CASSQVPGMRSPLHF

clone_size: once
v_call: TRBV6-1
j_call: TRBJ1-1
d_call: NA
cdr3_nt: TGTGCCAGCAGTGAAATCGACAGATACACTGAAGCTTTCTTT
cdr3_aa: CASSEIDRYTEAFF

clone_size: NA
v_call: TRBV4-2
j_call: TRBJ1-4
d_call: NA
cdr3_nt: TGTGCCAGCAGCCAAGATACGGCGATGCCCTCGGGAAAACTGTTTTTT
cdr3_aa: CASSQDTAMPSGKLFF

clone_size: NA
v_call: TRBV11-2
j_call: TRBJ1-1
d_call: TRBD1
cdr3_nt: TGTGCCAGCAGCCACGGACAGGTGGAAGCTTTCTTT
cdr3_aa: CASSHGQVEAFF

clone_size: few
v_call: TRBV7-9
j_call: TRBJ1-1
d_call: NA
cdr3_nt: TGTGCCAGCAGCTCACAGGGTTTGCGCACTGAAGCTTTCTTT
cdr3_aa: CASSSQGLRTEAFF

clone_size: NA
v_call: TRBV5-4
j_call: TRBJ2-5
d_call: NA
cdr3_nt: TGTGCCAGCAGCTTGGCCGTAGGGGTAGAGACCCAGTACTTC
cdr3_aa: CASSLAVGVETQYF

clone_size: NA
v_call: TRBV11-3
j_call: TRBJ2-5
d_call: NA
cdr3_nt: TGTGCCAGCAGTATAGCCCAAGAGACCCAGTACTTC
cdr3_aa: CASSIAQETQYF

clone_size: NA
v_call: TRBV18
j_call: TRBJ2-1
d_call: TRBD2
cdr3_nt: TGTGCCAGCTCACCACTCTTAGCGGGAGTAAATACGAATGAGCAGTTCTTC
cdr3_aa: CASSPLLAGVNTNEQFF

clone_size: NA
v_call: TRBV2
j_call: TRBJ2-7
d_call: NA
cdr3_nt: TGTGCCAGCTACCAGTCCACCTACGAGCAGTACTTC
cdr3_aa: CASYQSTYEQYF

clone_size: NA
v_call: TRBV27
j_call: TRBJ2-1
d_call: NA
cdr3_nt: TGTGCCAGCAGTTTTGGGGGGACCTACAATGAGCAGTTCTTC
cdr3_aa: CASSFGGTYNEQFF

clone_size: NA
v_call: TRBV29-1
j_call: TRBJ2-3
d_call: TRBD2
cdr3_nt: TGCAGCGCTGGGCTAGCGGGCGGTTCAGATACGCAGTATTTT
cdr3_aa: CSAGLAGGSDTQYF

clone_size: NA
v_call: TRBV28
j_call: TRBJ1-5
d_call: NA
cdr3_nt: TGTGCCAGCAGTCCCGCTTCAGGGCCGAATCAGCCCCAGCATTTT
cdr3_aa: CASSPASGPNQPQHF

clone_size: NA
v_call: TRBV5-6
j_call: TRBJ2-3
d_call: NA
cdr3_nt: TGTGCCAGCAGCTTGGCCGCGGGGTGGTTTGGCCCAGATACGCAGTATTTT
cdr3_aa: CASSLAAGWFGPDTQYF

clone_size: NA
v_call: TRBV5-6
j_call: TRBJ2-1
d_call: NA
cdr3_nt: TGTGCCAGCAGCTTGGACTGGAGCTCCTACAATGAGCAGTTCTTC
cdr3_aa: CASSLDWSSYNEQFF

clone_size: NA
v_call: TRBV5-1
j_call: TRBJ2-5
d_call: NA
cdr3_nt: TGCGCCAGCAGCTTGGGTCCGGGGGAGACCCAGTACTTC
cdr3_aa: CASSLGPGETQYF